The text below deals with one TCR beta chain. The V gene's germline CDR1 is SGHTA and CDR2 FQGNSA. The CDR3 has 15 amino acids. J lost 4 bases, V lost 5 bases, and 11 bases had no gene match. This sample was taken from a study of blood T cell repertoires in COVID-19. Study summary: Donors in the United States, Italy and Spain gave samples during acute or convalescent COVID-19. PBMCs, B-cell-depleted T cells, or T cells were the source of the cDNA or gDNA that made up the material.

Original analysis: Amplified reference gene primers provided the basis for estimating nucleated cell counts. Some clones are missing from TCRdb's copy, which holds only in-frame ones; the method was immunoSEQ multiplex PCR. V and J calls and clone size are those listed in that table; D and trimming were worked out from the DNA. The sample yields fewer than 100,000 clones, about 88% seen once. Material for sequencing was peripheral blood. The source is a man aged 55 to 69 with acute or convalescent COVID-19. The V and J genes are TRBV7-2 and TRBJ2-7, with 7 bases identical to TRBD1. The CDR3 protein is CASSTFRQGVYEQYF. In DNA, the CDR3 is TGTGCCAGCAGCACCTTTCGACAGGGTGTTTACGAGCAGTACTTC. Full variable domain (outside the CDR3, taken from reference TRBV7-2 and TRBJ2-7): GAGVSQSPSNKVTEKGKDVELRCDPISGHTALYWYRQSLGQGLEFLIYFQGNSAPDKSGLPSDRFSAERTGGSVSTLTIQRTQQEDSAVYLCASSTFRQGVYEQYFGPGTRLTVT.